This TCR beta chain was retrieved from a study of Ad26.COV2.S vaccination and SARS-CoV-2 variants. Study-level findings and limits: It was found that vaccine and placebo recipients had similar non-spike TCR breadth.

The V end lost 6 bases, the J end lost 2 bases, and 15 bases lay between the germline ends. Germline V CDR1 and CDR2: SGHTS, YDEGEE. The CDR3 extends over 15 amino acids. TCRdb's table, derived via immunoSEQ multiplex PCR, lists solely in-frame clones and lacks some. The data hold under 150,000 clones, with roughly 90% observed a single time. Note on this clone: Its antigen is still unknown.

The source was peripheral blood, collected after recovery from COVID-19. The rearrangement links TRBV5-8 to TRBJ2-1, with a weak D call TRBD2 (7 bases). The sequence was obtained from a human donor who had recovered from COVID-19. The CDR3 loop is CASTVGGGAYNEQFF. The DNA of the CDR3 is TGTGCCAGCACCGTAGGAGGGGGGGCCTACAATGAGCAGTTCTTC.